This is a list of T cell receptor beta chains from one sample in a study of cytomegalovirus exposure and HLA in healthy donors. Sequenced by immunoSEQ multiplex PCR; TCRdb stores in-frame clones only, minus some. Found here are about 98,000 clones, about four fifths of them singletons; the top ten hold roughly 3.8%. Sequenced: PBMCs. Receptors originate from a female donor in good health and CMV-seropositive. Each CDR3 is given without its conserved first and last residue. Fields, in order: V gene, CDR3 length, CDR3 protein.

>TRBV7-9|13
ASSIYDRAQGGYT
>TRBV18|12
ASSPGTGLYEQY
>TRBV5-4|15
ASSLSGLSSGANVLT
>TRBV11-2|11
ASSPTRNNEQF
>TRBV7-9|14
ASSVRGSANTGELF
>TRBV10-3|11
AIRDRQNTEAF
>TRBV11-2|15
ASSPVLQGDPNSPLH
>TRBV19|12
ASTTRAGNEKLF
>TRBV19|13
ASSTRTGPQETQY
>TRBV5-5|11
ASSLQALGEQY
>TRBV27|9
ASSSREEAF
>TRBV9|14
ASSVELAGGGNEQF
>TRBV7-8|13
ASKVGATSTYEQY
>TRBV11-3|13
ASSESGGLNTEAF
>TRBV5-1|14
ASSLALGQGSDGYT
>TRBV29-1|9
SVPHRGGKL
>TRBV7-6|14
ASSTTGTGINSPLH
>TRBV11-2|15
ASSLEPGPVKGAPLH
>TRBV10-3|12
AISESGQPRDQY
>TRBV5-4|10
ASSFGAETQY
>TRBV4-1|15
ASSSPTGPDRNTEAF
>TRBV4-2|15
ASSQEKGVGPTPEAF
>TRBV6-5|13
ASSNRQGLNSPLH
>TRBV7-9|9
ASGTAYEQY
>TRBV5-4|13
ASSLGAGVNYGYT
>TRBV10-3|11
AISADRFYGYT
>TRBV28|11
ASRDTRNTEAF
>TRBV27|11
ASSPYFGETQY
>TRBV5-8|13
ASSPREGGNEKLF
>TRBV4-1|13
ASSQDGQGVDGYT
>TRBV27|13
ASKRDSLTNYGYT
>TRBV28|15
ASNSAEGHQAKNIQY
>TRBV5-1|15
ASSLVKTGGGREELF
>TRBV27|11
ATGTNSYNEQF
>TRBV27|13
ASSHRGLSNYGYT
>TRBV5-6|14
ASSLQGAILNTEAF
>TRBV2|10
ASKGFVETQY